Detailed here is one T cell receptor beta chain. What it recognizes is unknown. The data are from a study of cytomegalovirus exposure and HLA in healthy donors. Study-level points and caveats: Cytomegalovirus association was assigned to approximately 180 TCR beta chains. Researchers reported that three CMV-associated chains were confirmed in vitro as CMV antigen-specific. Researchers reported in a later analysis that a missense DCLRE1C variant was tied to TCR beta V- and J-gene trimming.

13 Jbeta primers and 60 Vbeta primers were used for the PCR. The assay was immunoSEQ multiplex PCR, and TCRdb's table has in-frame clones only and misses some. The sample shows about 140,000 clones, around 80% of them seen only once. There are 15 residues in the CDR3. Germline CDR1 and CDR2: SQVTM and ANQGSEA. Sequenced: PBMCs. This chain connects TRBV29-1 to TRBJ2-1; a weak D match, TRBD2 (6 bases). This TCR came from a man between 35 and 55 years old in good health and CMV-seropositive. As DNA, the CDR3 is TGCAGTATCCAAGAACGGCTAGCGCCGTACAATGAGCAGTTCTTC. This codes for CSIQERLAPYNEQFF.